This T cell receptor beta chain was retrieved from a study of CD8+CD57+ T cells in acquired aplastic anemia. For sequencing, patients were chosen who had shown expansion of CD8+CD57+ cells by flow cytometry. With respect to this clonotype: The antigen is unknown.

The V gene lost 5 bases and the J gene lost 6 bases, with 17 bases spanning the gap. From germline, CDR1 is SGHTA and CDR2 FQGNSA. This CDR3 has 15 amino acids. The use of genomic DNA as template underpinned the TCR beta VDJ and CDR3 profiling. Using its own MiXCR run on the reads, TCRdb lists one record per CDR3 protein. This table has roughly 180,000 distinct CDR3 sequences, 50% to 65% appearing once. Study-level findings and limits: Patients and controls had CD8+ Simpson's diversity values that were not significantly distinct.

V and J are TRBV7-2 and TRBJ1-5; D might be TRBD1 (5 bases). The sequencing sample was made of sorted CD4+, CD8+, or CD8+CD57+ T cells (not recorded which) from PBMCs. This receptor was identified in a human donor with aplastic anemia. DNA of the CDR3: TGTGCCAGCAGCCAGTGGGCAGGGTCCGGTCAGCCCCAGCATTTT. This gives the protein CASSQWAGSGQPQHF. The full variable domain, completed using reference TRBV7-2 and TRBJ1-5, is GAGVSQSPSNKVTEKGKDVELRCDPISGHTALYWYRQSLGQGLEFLIYFQGNSAPDKSGLPSDRFSAERTGGSVSTLTIQRTQQEDSAVYLCASSQWAGSGQPQHFGDGTRLSIL.